This paragraph covers one T cell receptor (beta chain) sequence. Its antigen remains unidentified. Sample-barcoded 5' priming and a J-beta primer mix drove a second PCR of roughly 6 to 12 cycles. Each single sample gave us at least 2.5 million CDR3-containing paired-end reads. TCRdb passed the 5' RACE reads through MiXCR, listing each CDR3 protein once. The sample carries around 1,500,000 distinct CDR3 sequences, around two fifths recorded once. This sample is part of a study of blood T cells in healthy people across ages. Study-wide points: More naive CD4+ cells and higher diversity were found in long-lived than in aged donors.

The CDR3 is 14 amino acids. Germline V CDR1 and CDR2: KGHSH, LQKENI. The V and J ends lost 3 bases and 6 bases respectively, with 13 bases between them. Sample: blood. The chain joins TRBV18 to TRBJ2-3; no reliable D call. This clonotype was sampled from a young woman in good health. The CDR3 region has the DNA TGTGCCAGCTCACCTACCCTTATACCTGATACGCAGTATTTT. It codes for CASSPTLIPDTQYF.